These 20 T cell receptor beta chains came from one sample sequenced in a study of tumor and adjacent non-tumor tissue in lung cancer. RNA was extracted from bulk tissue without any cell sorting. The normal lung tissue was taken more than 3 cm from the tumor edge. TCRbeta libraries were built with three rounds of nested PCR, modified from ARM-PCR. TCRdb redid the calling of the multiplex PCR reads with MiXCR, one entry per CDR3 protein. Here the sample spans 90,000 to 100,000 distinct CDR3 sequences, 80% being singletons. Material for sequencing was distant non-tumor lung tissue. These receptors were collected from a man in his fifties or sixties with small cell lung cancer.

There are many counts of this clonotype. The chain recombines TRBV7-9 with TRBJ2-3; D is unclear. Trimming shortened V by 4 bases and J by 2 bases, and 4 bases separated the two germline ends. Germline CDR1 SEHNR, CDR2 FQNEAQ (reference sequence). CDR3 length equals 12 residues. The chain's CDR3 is CASSSNTDTQYF. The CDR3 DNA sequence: TGTGCCAGCAGCTCGAACACAGATACGCAGTATTTT. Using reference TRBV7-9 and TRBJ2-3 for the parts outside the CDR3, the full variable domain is DTGVSQNPRHKITKRGQNVTFRCDPISEHNRLYWYRQTLGQGPEFLTYFQNEAQLEKSRLLSDRFSAERPKGSFSTLEIQRTEQGDSAMYLCASSSNTDTQYFGPGTRLTVL.

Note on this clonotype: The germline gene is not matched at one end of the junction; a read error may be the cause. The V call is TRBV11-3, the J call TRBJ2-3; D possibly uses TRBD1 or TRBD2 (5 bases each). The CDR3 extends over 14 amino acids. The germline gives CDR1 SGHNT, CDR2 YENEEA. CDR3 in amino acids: CVSSLEGIGDTRYF. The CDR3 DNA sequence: TGTGTCAGCAGCTTAGAGGGGATAGGAGATACGCGGTATTTT.

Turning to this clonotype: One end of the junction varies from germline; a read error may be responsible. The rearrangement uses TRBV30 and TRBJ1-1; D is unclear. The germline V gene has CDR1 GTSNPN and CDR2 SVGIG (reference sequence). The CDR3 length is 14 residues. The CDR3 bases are TGTGCCCGGACCTCAGCGTTCGAACACACTGAAGCTTGCTTT. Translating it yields CARTSAFEHTEACF.

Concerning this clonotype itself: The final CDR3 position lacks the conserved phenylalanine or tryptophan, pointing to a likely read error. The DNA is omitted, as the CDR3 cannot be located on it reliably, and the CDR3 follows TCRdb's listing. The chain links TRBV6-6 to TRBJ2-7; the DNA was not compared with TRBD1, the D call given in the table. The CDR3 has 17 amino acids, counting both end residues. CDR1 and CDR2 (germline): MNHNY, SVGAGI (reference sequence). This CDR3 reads CASSPNQQRVLSYEQCL.

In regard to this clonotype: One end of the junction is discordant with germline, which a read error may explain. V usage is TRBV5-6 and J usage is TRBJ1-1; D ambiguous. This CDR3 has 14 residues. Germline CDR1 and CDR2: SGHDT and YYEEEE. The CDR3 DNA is TGTGCCAGCAGCTTGGTTTCGCGGAACACTGAAGCTTCATTT. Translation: CASSLVSRNTEASF.

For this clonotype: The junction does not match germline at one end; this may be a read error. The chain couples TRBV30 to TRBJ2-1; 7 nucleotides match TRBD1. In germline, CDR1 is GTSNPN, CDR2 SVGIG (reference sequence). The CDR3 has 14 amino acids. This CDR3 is CAWTQGPPYKEQFF. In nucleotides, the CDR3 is TGTGCGTGGACACAGGGGCCCCCATACAAAGAGCAGTTCTTC.

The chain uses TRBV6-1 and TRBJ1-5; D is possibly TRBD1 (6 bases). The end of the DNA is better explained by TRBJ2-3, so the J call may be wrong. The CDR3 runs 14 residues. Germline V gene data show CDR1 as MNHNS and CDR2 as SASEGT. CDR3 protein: CASSEQGQEWSQYF. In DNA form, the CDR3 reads TGTGCCAGCAGTGAGCAGGGGCAGGAATGGTCCCAGTATTTT.

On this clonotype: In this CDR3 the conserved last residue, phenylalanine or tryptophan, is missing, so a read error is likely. CDR3 sequence reads: CASSLGFGPGVNVLTL. The CDR3 DNA is TGTGCCAGCAGTTTAGGATTCGGACCTGGGGTCAACGTACTGACTCTC. The chain employs TRBV12-3 or TRBV12-4 and TRBJ2-6; D uncertain. This CDR3 comprises 16 residues.

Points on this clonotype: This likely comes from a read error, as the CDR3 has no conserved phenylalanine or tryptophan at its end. CDR3 amino acids: CVSSQGLGLTDTQYS. CDR3 nucleotide sequence: TGCGTCAGCAGCCAGGGACTAGGGCTCACAGATACGCAGTATTCT. The V call is TRBV4-1, the J call TRBJ2-3; TRBD2 matches 8 bases. CDR3 size: 15 residues. The germline CDR1 and CDR2 sequences are MGHRA and YSYEKL.

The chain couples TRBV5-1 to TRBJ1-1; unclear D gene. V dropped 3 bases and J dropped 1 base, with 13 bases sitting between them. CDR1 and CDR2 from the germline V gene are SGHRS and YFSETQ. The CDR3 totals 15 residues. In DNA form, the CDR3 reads TGCGCCAGCAGCTATACCTGGACGGGGAACACTGAAGCTTTCTTT. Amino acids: CASSYTWTGNTEAFF.

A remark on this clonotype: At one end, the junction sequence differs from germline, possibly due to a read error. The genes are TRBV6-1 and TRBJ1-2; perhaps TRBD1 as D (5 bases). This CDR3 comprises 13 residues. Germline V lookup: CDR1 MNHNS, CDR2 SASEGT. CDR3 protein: CASGATWDYGYIF. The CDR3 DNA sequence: TGTGCCAGCGGGGCCACCTGGGACTATGGCTACATCTTC.

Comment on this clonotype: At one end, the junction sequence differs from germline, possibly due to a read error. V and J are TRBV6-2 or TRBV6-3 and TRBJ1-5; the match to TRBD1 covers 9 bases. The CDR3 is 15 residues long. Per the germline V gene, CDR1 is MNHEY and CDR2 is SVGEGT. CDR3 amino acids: CASSGPGQGNQSQHF. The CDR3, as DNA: TGTGCCAGCAGCGGGCCAGGACAGGGGAATCAGTCCCAGCATTTT.

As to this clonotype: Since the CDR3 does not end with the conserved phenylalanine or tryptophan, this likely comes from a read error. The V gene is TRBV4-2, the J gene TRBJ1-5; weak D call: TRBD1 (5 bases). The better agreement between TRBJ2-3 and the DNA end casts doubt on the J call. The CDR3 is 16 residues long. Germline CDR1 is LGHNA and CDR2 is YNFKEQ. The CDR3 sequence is CASSRRQGIDDLPQYS. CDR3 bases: TGTGCCAGCAGCCGGCGTCAGGGTATAGACGATCTGCCCCAGTATTCT.

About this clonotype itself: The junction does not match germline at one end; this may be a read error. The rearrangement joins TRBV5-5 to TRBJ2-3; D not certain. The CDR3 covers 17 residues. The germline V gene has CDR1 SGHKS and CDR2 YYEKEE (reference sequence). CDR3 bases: TGTGCTAGCAGCTTTCTGATCCAAGCTCTCAGCATAGATACGCAGTATTTT. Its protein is CASSFLIQALSIDTQYF.

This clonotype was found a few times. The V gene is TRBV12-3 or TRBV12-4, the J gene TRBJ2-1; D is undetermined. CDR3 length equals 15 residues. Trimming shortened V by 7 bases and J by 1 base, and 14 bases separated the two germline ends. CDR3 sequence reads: CASTKQIPSYNEQFF. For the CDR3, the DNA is TGTGCCAGCACTAAACAAATTCCATCCTACAATGAGCAGTTCTTC.

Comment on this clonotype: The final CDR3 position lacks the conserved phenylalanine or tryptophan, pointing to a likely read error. The CDR3 reads CSVEGLARETQYS. The CDR3 DNA sequence: TGCAGCGTTGAGGGTCTAGCGAGGGAGACCCAGTACTCC. The gene calls are TRBV29-1 and TRBJ2-5; D possibly corresponds to TRBD2 (6 bases). CDR3 length equals 13 residues. V lost 3 bases, J lost 5 bases, and 13 bases lay in between. Germline CDR1 reads SQVTM; CDR2 reads ANQGSEA.

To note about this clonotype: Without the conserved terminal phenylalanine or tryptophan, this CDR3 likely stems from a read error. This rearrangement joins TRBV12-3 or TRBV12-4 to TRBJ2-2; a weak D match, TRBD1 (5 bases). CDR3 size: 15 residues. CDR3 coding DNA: TGTGCTAGCAGTTTCTCTGAGACAGACCCCGGGGAGCTGTTTTCT. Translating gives CASSFSETDPGELFS.

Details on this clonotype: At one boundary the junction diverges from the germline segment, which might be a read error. This CDR3 is CASSQDNLPLHF. CDR3 in DNA: TGCGCCAGCAGCCAAGACAATTTACCCCTCCACTTT. The chain uses TRBV4-1 and TRBJ1-6, with D unresolved. Looked up from germline, CDR1 is MGHRA and CDR2 is YSYEKL. This CDR3 contains 12 residues.

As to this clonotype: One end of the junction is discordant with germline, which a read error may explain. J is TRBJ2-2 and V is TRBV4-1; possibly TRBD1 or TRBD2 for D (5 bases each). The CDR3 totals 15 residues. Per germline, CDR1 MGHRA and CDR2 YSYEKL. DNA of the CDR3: TGCGCCGGCAGCCAAGAGGGACGGACCACCGGGGAGCTGTTCTTT. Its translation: CAGSQEGRTTGELFF.

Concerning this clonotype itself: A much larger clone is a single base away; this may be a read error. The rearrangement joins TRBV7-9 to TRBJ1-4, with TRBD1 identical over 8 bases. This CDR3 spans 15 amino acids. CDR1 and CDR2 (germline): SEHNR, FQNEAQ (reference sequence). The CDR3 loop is CVSSPDRGLNEKLFF. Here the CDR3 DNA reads TGTGTCAGCAGCCCCGACAGGGGCCTAAATGAAAAACTGTTTTTT. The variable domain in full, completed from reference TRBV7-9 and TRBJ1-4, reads DTGVSQNPRHKITKRGQNVTFRCDPISEHNRLYWYRQTLGQGPEFLTYFQNEAQLEKSRLLSDRFSAERPKGSFSTLEIQRTEQGDSAMYLCVSSPDRGLNEKLFFGSGTQLSVL.